A single sample gave rise to the 28 T cell receptor beta chains below, sequenced in a study of blood T cell repertoires in COVID-19. Profiled with immunoSEQ multiplex PCR; TCRdb holds only in-frame clones, not every one. The table lists roughly 400,000 clones, 85% to 90% of them singletons. The specimen sequenced was PBMCs or T cells enriched from blood (not recorded which). These receptors all come from a young woman who had recovered from COVID-19.

The chain employs TRBV24-1 and TRBJ2-7; 8 nucleotides agree with TRBD1. The V and J ends lost 3 bases and 9 bases, in that order; junction bases with no gene match: 3. This CDR3 has 12 residues. CDR1 KGHDR and CDR2 SFDVKD come from the germline V gene. CDR3 sequence (DNA): TGTGCCACCAGTGATACCACAGGGGGGCAGTACTTC. It yields the protein CATSDTTGGQYF.

The V gene is TRBV30, the J gene TRBJ1-2; 8 nucleotides align to TRBD1. There are 13 residues in the CDR3. Germline-derived CDR1 and CDR2 are GTSNPN and SVGIG (reference sequence). With 5 bases clipped from V and 1 base from J, the junction kept 3 bases outside the gene matches. The CDR3 coding sequence is TGTGCCTGGGCGACAGGGGTTAACTATGGCTACACCTTC. Translated: CAWATGVNYGYTF. Full variable domain (missing parts from reference TRBV30 and TRBJ1-2): SQTIHQWPATLVQPVGSPLSLECTVEGTSNPNLYWYRQAAGRGLQLLFYSVGIGQISSEVPQNLSASRPQDRQFILSSKKLLLSDSGFYLCAWATGVNYGYTFGSGTRLTVV.

The chain combines TRBV2 with TRBJ2-1; tentatively, D is TRBD1 (5 bases). Trimming removed 11 bases at V and 7 bases at J, with 15 bases between. Germline CDR1 and CDR2: SNHLY and FYNNEI. The CDR3 extends over 12 amino acids. CDR3 region: CASAQATNEQFF. DNA of the CDR3: TGTGCCTCGGCACAGGCCACGAATGAGCAGTTCTTC.

The chain recombines TRBV6-1 with TRBJ1-2; D is possibly TRBD1 (6 bases). V was pared by 0 bases and J by 8 bases, with 7 bases between. The CDR3 loop spans 12 amino acids. Germline V gene lookup returns CDR1 MNHNS and CDR2 SASEGT. CDR3 in amino acids: CASSEAQGGYTF. The CDR3 region has the DNA TGTGCCAGCAGTGAAGCTCAGGGGGGCTACACCTTC.

This sequence joins TRBV29-1 and TRBJ2-3; the D gene is possibly TRBD2 (6 bases). The CDR3 has 12 amino acids. The germline V and J ends were trimmed by 6 bases and 5 bases, with 12 bases remaining between them. In germline, CDR1 is SQVTM, CDR2 ANQGSEA. CDR3 nucleotide sequence: TGCAGCGTCCTAACCGGGAGAGATACGCAGTATTTT. Amino acid sequence: CSVLTGRDTQYF.

The chain joins TRBV5-1 to TRBJ2-7; 7 bases match TRBD1. V was pared by 5 bases and J by 1 base, with 3 bases of the junction left unmatched. Per the germline V gene, CDR1 is SGHRS and CDR2 is YFSETQ. The CDR3 spans 13 residues. The CDR3 region has the DNA TGCGCCAGCAGTACAGGGGTTTCCTACGAGCAGTACTTC. Translation gives CASSTGVSYEQYF.

The V gene is TRBV5-1, the J gene TRBJ2-7; D is ambiguous. From germline, CDR1 is SGHRS and CDR2 YFSETQ. This CDR3 has 14 amino acids. The V and J ends lost 2 bases and 6 bases respectively, with 15 bases between them. DNA of the CDR3: TGCGCCAGCAGCTTAATTCGATGCGAATGCGAGCAGTACTTC. The encoded protein is CASSLIRCECEQYF.

This clone was observed once. This sequence joins TRBV24-1 and TRBJ1-4; TRBD1 aligns across 9 bases. V lost 6 bases, J lost 0 bases, and 10 bases stayed unmatched. The CDR3 sequence is 18 residues long. Germline V gene data show CDR1 as KGHDR and CDR2 as SFDVKD. CDR3 DNA: TGTGCCACCAGTAACCCCCCGGGACAGGGTTCAACTAATGAAAAACTGTTTTTT. Translated: CATSNPPGQGSTNEKLFF.

The CDR3 coding sequence is TGCGCCAGCAGCGCCTACACAGGGGTAGGGGAGCTGTTTTTT. This codes for CASSAYTGVGELFF. The J gene is TRBJ2-2, the V gene TRBV5-1, with TRBD1 matching 7 bases. The V gene end was trimmed by 4 bases and the J gene end by 8 bases; junction bases not matched to a gene: 8. This CDR3 is built from 14 residues. The germline V gene encodes CDR1 SGHRS and CDR2 YFSETQ.

The chain is built from TRBV9 and TRBJ2-1; D unresolved. CDR3 length equals 15 residues. Trimming left V 1 base short and J 4 bases short, with 12 bases between. The germline V gene encodes CDR1 SGDLS and CDR2 YYNGEE. The CDR3 nucleotides read TGTGCCAGCAGCGTAACACCCAATAATTACAATGAGCAGTTCTTC. This sequence encodes CASSVTPNNYNEQFF.

This chain joins TRBV30 and TRBJ1-3; perhaps TRBD1 as D (6 bases). CDR1 is GTSNPN and CDR2 is SVGIG in the germline V gene (reference sequence). There are 16 residues in the CDR3. V gave up 1 base and J gave up 0 bases, with 13 bases separating them. The CDR3 loop is CAWSGRQVFSGNTIYF. CDR3 coding DNA: TGTGCCTGGAGTGGGCGACAGGTTTTCTCTGGAAACACCATATATTTT.

J is TRBJ2-7 and V is TRBV27, with D tentatively TRBD1 (5 bases). This CDR3 is built from 14 residues. Germline lookup yields CDR1 MNHEY and CDR2 SMNVEV (reference sequence). V was trimmed by 6 bases and J by 6 bases, leaving 18 bases between them. The DNA of the CDR3 is TGTGCCAGCAGCACGAGTACAGGTTCACTCGAGCAGTACTTC. As protein: CASSTSTGSLEQYF.

CDR3 in amino acids: CASSVVSSGGTSDEQFF. The CDR3 bases are TGTGCCAGCAGTGTTGTTTCTAGCGGGGGTACCAGCGATGAGCAGTTCTTC. This rearrangement joins TRBV2 to TRBJ2-1, with 10 bases identical to TRBD2. After removal of 4 bases from V and 8 bases from J, the junction contained 14 bases not matched to a gene. CDR3 length equals 17 residues. CDR1 SNHLY and CDR2 FYNNEI come from the germline V gene. The complete variable domain, with remaining parts taken from reference TRBV2 and TRBJ2-1, reads EPEVTQTPSHQVTQMGQEVILRCVPISNHLYFYWYRQILGQKVEFLVSFYNNEISEKSEIFDDQFSVERPDGSNFTLKIRSTKLEDSAMYFCASSVVSSGGTSDEQFFGPGTRLTVL.

The chain carries TRBV29-1 and TRBJ2-1; 7 bases are a match to TRBD1. The CDR3 totals 13 residues. Germline CDR1 SQVTM, CDR2 ANQGSEA. The ends lost 4 bases at V and 5 bases at J; junction bases unmatched: 5. CDR3 in DNA: TGCAGCGTTGTAAACAGGGGTAACAATGAGCAGTTCTTC. Translation gives CSVVNRGNNEQFF.

This clone has only a few counts. CDR3 sequence (DNA): TGTGCCAGCAGCGCGCAACCCTTAGCGGGAGCTAGCACAGATACGCAGTATTTT. Amino acids: CASSAQPLAGASTDTQYF. The chain recombines TRBV7-6 with TRBJ2-3; 9 bases are a match to TRBD2. V lost 5 bases, J lost 0 bases, and 12 bases stayed unmatched. The CDR3 is 18 amino acids. CDR1 is SGHVS, CDR2 FNYEAQ, per germline.

The rearrangement uses TRBV5-6 and TRBJ2-7; 11 bases line up with TRBD2. The trim removed 0 bases at V and 0 bases at J, leaving 5 bases unmatched. Germline loops: CDR1 SGHDT, CDR2 YYEEEE. The CDR3 spans 17 residues. The CDR3 bases are TGTGCCAGCAGCTTGGGGATGACTAGCGGGATCTCCTACGAGCAGTACTTC. It encodes CASSLGMTSGISYEQYF.

This chain uses TRBV24-1 with TRBJ2-2; TRBD1 is a possible D gene (6 bases). This CDR3 region has 15 residues. Germline assignment: CDR1 KGHDR and CDR2 SFDVKD. The germline V and J ends were trimmed by 8 bases and 0 bases, with 12 bases remaining between them. CDR3: CATTAGTPNTGELFF. As DNA, the CDR3 is TGTGCCACCACCGCCGGGACACCGAACACCGGGGAGCTGTTTTTT.

V usage is TRBV6-5 and J usage is TRBJ2-3; 8 nucleotides agree with TRBD2. Germline-derived CDR1 and CDR2 are MNHEY and SVGAGI. The trim removed 6 bases at V and 4 bases at J, leaving 9 bases unmatched. CDR3 length equals 15 residues. The CDR3 DNA is TGTGCCAGCAGGGGGGGCAGCGGGAGTGCAGATACGCAGTATTTT. Translating gives CASRGGSGSADTQYF.

The chain joins TRBV9 to TRBJ2-2; D possibly corresponds to TRBD1 (5 bases). The CDR3 extends over 15 amino acids. The V end lost 3 bases, the J end lost 4 bases, and 13 bases lay between the germline ends. Germline CDR1 is SGDLS and CDR2 is YYNGEE. The CDR3 DNA reads as TGTGCCAGCAGCGCCACCAATAGGGGCACCGGGGAGCTGTTTTTT. Its translation is CASSATNRGTGELFF.

This clone has only a few counts. The V call is TRBV4-1, the J call TRBJ2-2; TRBD1 matches 7 bases. CDR1 MGHRA and CDR2 YSYEKL come from the germline V gene. This CDR3 comprises 15 residues. V lost 10 bases, J lost 5 bases, and 13 bases stayed unmatched. CDR3 nucleotide sequence: TGCGCCACCCAATTAGGGACAGATACAACCGGGGAGCTGTTTTTT. It translates to CATQLGTDTTGELFF.

V gene TRBV29-1 combines with J gene TRBJ2-2; D is possibly TRBD1 (5 bases). The CDR3 totals 15 residues. V dropped 5 bases and J dropped 1 base, with 14 bases sitting between them. The germline V gene encodes CDR1 SQVTM and CDR2 ANQGSEA. The CDR3 region is CSVHKGPLNTGELFF. The CDR3 nucleotides are TGCAGCGTTCATAAGGGGCCCTTGAACACCGGGGAGCTGTTTTTT.

This clone was observed once. The chain couples TRBV30 to TRBJ2-7; maybe TRBD1 (6 bases). CDR3 length: 15 amino acids. V was trimmed by 8 bases and J by 5 bases, leaving 25 bases between them. The germline V gene encodes CDR1 GTSNPN and CDR2 SVGIG (reference sequence). The CDR3 protein is CAGDLNNRVGNEQYF. CDR3 nucleotide sequence: TGTGCCGGAGATCTAAATAACAGGGTCGGGAACGAGCAGTACTTC.

The gene calls are TRBV9 and TRBJ2-7; D possibly corresponds to TRBD2 (6 bases). Germline CDR1 is SGDLS and CDR2 is YYNGEE. V was trimmed by 3 bases and J by 6 bases, leaving 16 bases between them. This CDR3 has 14 amino acids. The DNA for the CDR3 is TGTGCCAGCAGCGCAGTTGGGGGGTTTGGCGAGCAGTACTTC. Protein: CASSAVGGFGEQYF.

This clone was seen a few times. The rearrangement uses TRBV7-8 and TRBJ1-1; D is perhaps TRBD1 (5 bases). CDR3 length equals 17 residues. Per the germline V gene, CDR1 is SGHVS and CDR2 is FQNEAQ. V was shortened by 1 base and J by 5 bases, with 20 bases between the two germline ends. The CDR3 loop reads CASSLVGGRGTGTEAFF. In DNA form, the CDR3 reads TGTGCCAGCAGCTTAGTCGGTGGTAGGGGTACCGGGACTGAAGCTTTCTTT.

V and J are TRBV5-6 and TRBJ1-5; weak D call: TRBD1 (5 bases). V was cut by 1 base and J by 0 bases, with 17 bases left in between. Germline values: CDR1 SGHDT, CDR2 YYEEEE. This CDR3 contains 18 residues. The CDR3 coding sequence is TGTGCCAGCAGCTTGATAGCGGGGCCAGGTAATAGCAATCAGCCCCAGCATTTT. Residues: CASSLIAGPGNSNQPQHF. The full variable domain, its missing parts supplied by reference TRBV5-6 and TRBJ1-5, is DAGVTQSPTHLIKTRGQQVTLRCSPKSGHDTVSWYQQALGQGPQFIFQYYEEEERQRGNFPDRFSGHQFPNYSSELNVNALLLGDSALYLCASSLIAGPGNSNQPQHFGDGTRLSIL.

The chain employs TRBV19 and TRBJ2-7; 7 positions match TRBD1. The CDR3 has 15 residues. After removal of 6 bases from V and 3 bases from J, the junction contained 11 bases not matched to a gene. Germline V gene data show CDR1 as LNHDA and CDR2 as SQIVND (reference sequence). The chain's CDR3 is CASSNPGTADYEQYF. CDR3 nucleotide sequence: TGTGCCAGTAGCAACCCCGGGACAGCCGACTACGAGCAGTACTTC.

The V and J genes are TRBV28 and TRBJ2-7; D is possibly TRBD1 (5 bases). This CDR3 has 14 amino acids. CDR1 is MDHEN and CDR2 is SYDVKM in the germline V gene. Trimming removed 2 bases from V and 6 bases from J, with 14 bases in between. CDR3 coding DNA: TGTGCCAGCAGTTTAATTCGTTGGGGCCCCGAGCAGTACTTC. The encoded protein is CASSLIRWGPEQYF.

The genes are TRBV5-1 and TRBJ2-3; TRBD2 matches at 9 bases. Germline assignment: CDR1 SGHRS and CDR2 YFSETQ. The V gene end was trimmed by 0 bases and the J gene end by 7 bases; junction bases not matched to a gene: 6. The CDR3 is 15 residues long. The CDR3: CASSLEGGRVNTQYF. CDR3 coding DNA: TGCGCCAGCAGCTTGGAGGGCGGGAGGGTGAATACGCAGTATTTT.